This T cell receptor beta chain was captured in a study of cytomegalovirus exposure and HLA in healthy donors. Study findings and constraints: The classifier reportedly diagnosed cytomegalovirus status with high specificity and sensitivity. The CMV antigen specificity of a few CMV-associated chains was confirmed through in vitro analysis. The study flagged some 180 TCR beta chains as cytomegalovirus-associated.

TCRdb's table, derived via immunoSEQ multiplex PCR, lists solely in-frame clones and lacks some. The sample includes some 90,000 clones, 96% of them seen just once. The donors were members of the validation cohort, which comprised about 120 subjects and was separate from the first cohort of several hundred subjects. On this clone: As yet, its antigen is unknown.

Sequenced sample: PBMCs. This sequence was found in a man aged 18 to 35 in good health and CMV-seronegative.

The CDR3 DNA sequence: TGTGCCAGCAGCCGATTCGGACAGGGGTCAGAGAACACTGAAGCTTTCTTT. This encodes CASSRFGQGSENTEAFF. The chain employs TRBV5-4 and TRBJ1-1; 9 bases fit TRBD1. CDR3 length equals 17 residues. Germline V gives CDR1 SGHNT, CDR2 YYREEE (reference sequence). The V gene end was trimmed by 4 bases and the J gene end by 1 base; junction bases not matched to a gene: 11. Together with reference TRBV5-4 and TRBJ1-1, the CDR3 gives the full variable domain: ETGVTQSPTHLIKTRGQQVTLRCSSQSGHNTVSWYQQALGQGPQFIFQYYREEENGRGNFPPRFSGLQFPNYSSELNVNALELDDSALYLCASSRFGQGSENTEAFFGQGTRLTVV.